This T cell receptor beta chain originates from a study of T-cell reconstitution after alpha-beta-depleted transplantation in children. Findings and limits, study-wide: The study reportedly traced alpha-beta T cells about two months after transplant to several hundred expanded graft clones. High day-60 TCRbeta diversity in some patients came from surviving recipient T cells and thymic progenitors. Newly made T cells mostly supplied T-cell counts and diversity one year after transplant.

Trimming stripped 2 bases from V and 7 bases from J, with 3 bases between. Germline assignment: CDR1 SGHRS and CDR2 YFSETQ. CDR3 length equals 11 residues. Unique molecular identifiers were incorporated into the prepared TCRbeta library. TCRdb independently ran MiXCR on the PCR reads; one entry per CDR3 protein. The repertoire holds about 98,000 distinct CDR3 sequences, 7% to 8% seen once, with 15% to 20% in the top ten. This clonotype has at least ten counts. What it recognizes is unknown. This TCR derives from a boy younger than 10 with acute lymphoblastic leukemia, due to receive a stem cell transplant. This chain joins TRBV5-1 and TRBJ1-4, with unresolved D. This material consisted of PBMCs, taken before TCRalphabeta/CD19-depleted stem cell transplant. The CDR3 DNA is TGCGCCAGCAGCTTAGGTGAAAAACTGTTTTTT. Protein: CASSLGEKLFF.